These 29 T cell receptor beta chains originate from one sample sequenced in a study of blood T cells in healthy people across ages. PCR was performed a second time for roughly 7 to 11 cycles using a sample-barcoded 5' primer and a J-beta primer mix. MiXCR, run by TCRdb on the 5' RACE reads, gives a single entry per CDR3 protein. The table lists hundreds of thousands of distinct CDR3 sequences, about 43% of them singletons. Specimen: blood. These receptors all stem from a man aged 80 or over in good health.

The chain is built from TRBV6-1 and TRBJ2-6; no firm D call. This CDR3 is 15 amino acids long. The germline V and J ends were trimmed by 1 base and 2 bases, with 6 bases remaining between them. Germline V CDR1 and CDR2: MNHNS, SASEGT. The DNA of the CDR3 is TGTGCCAGCAGTGAAGGTGGAGCTGGGGCCAACGTCCTGACTTTC. It is translated as CASSEGGAGANVLTF.

This clonotype was detected once. The chain combines TRBV2 with TRBJ2-2, with 8 positions matching TRBD1. The junction had 6 bases not matched to a gene; V was cut back by 11 bases and J by 1 base. The germline V gene encodes CDR1 SNHLY and CDR2 FYNNEI. The CDR3 spans 14 residues. CDR3 DNA sequence: TGTGCCGGGACGACAGGGGTGAACACCGGGGAGCTGTTTTTT. Translated, it gives CAGTTGVNTGELFF.

As regards this clonotype: This may stem from a read error, because a much larger clone lies one nucleotide away. The gene calls are TRBV6-6 and TRBJ2-6; D is unresolved. The CDR3 is 14 amino acids. The V end was cut by 2 bases, the J end by 0 bases, with 2 bases between. The germline CDR1 and CDR2 sequences are MNHNY and SVGAGI (reference sequence). The CDR3: CASSYGSGANVLTF. The CDR3 DNA sequence: TGTGCCAGCAGTTACGGCTCTGGGGCCAACGTCCTGACTTTC.

In its sample, this clonotype was seen a few times. This chain uses TRBV7-2 with TRBJ2-3, with D unresolved. This CDR3 has 15 residues. Looked up from germline, CDR1 is SGHTA and CDR2 is FQGNSA. With 5 bases removed from V and 0 bases from J, the gap between germline ends came to 12 bases. CDR3 in amino acids: CASSKQPTSTDTQYF. DNA of the CDR3: TGTGCCAGCAGCAAACAACCGACTAGCACAGATACGCAGTATTTT.

This clonotype was recorded a few times. The genes are TRBV11-2 and TRBJ2-3; 12 bases agree with TRBD2. Germline values: CDR1 SGHAT, CDR2 FQNNGV. With V trimmed by 7 bases and J by 1 base, 15 bases remained unmatched. The CDR3 consists of 19 residues. CDR3 sequence: CASTARRLAGGRGTDTQYF. The CDR3, as DNA: TGTGCCAGCACCGCGAGGCGGCTAGCGGGAGGGCGGGGCACAGATACGCAGTATTTT.

This chain uses TRBV13 with TRBJ2-7; the match to TRBD2 covers 12 bases. Germline V lookup: CDR1 PRHDT, CDR2 FYEKMQ (reference sequence). The CDR3 has 15 amino acids. V shed 5 bases, J shed 3 bases, and the junction held 5 bases outside the gene matches. CDR3 sequence reads: CASSPRLAGDYEQYF. The CDR3 nucleotides read TGTGCCAGCAGCCCACGACTAGCGGGAGACTACGAGCAGTACTTC.

V and J are TRBV18 and TRBJ2-7; maybe TRBD1 (6 bases). Germline V gene data show CDR1 as KGHSH and CDR2 as LQKENI. Between the trimmed V and J ends, which lost 2 bases and 6 bases, there was a span of 14 bases. This CDR3 contains 14 residues. As DNA, the CDR3 is TGTGCCAGCTCACCAACTCAGGGGATGGGCGAGCAGTACTTC. It specifies CASSPTQGMGEQYF.

This clonotype was counted a single time. At one end, the junction sequence differs from germline, possibly due to a read error. The gene calls are TRBV7-6 and TRBJ1-6; D perhaps matches TRBD1 (6 bases). Germline CDR1 reads SGHVS; CDR2 reads FNYEAQ. The CDR3 totals 15 residues. The DNA for the CDR3 is TGTGCCAGCAGTCGAACGGACAGACCGAATTCACCCCCCCACTTT. Translation: CASSRTDRPNSPPHF. The variable domain in full, completed from reference TRBV7-6 and TRBJ1-6, reads GAGVSQSPRYKVTKRGQDVALRCDPISGHVSLYWYRQALGQGPEFLTYFNYEAQQDKSGLPNDRFSAERPEGSISTLTIQRTEQRDSAMYRCASSRTDRPNSPPHFGNGTRLTVT.

The V and J genes are TRBV10-1 and TRBJ2-4, with TRBD2 identical over 7 bases. The germline V gene has CDR1 WNHNN and CDR2 SYGVQD (reference sequence). The CDR3 length is 13 residues. J was trimmed by 13 bases and V by 4 bases; bases with no gene match: 10. CDR3: CASSAGGSGEQYF. The CDR3 DNA is TGCGCCAGCAGTGCGGGCGGGAGTGGTGAGCAGTACTTC.

This clonotype appeared a few times. V is TRBV7-2 and J is TRBJ2-1, with D possibly TRBD2 on 5 matching bases. This CDR3 has 14 amino acids. CDR1 is SGHTA, CDR2 FQGNSA, per germline. V gave up 1 base and J gave up 8 bases, with 12 bases separating them. CDR3 region: CASSLDRGRDEQFF. The CDR3 DNA reads as TGTGCCAGCAGCTTAGATCGGGGAAGGGATGAGCAGTTCTTC.

The CDR3 DNA reads as TGCGCCAGCAGCCAAGAGTTTGGCGGTGCCTACAATGAGCAGTTCTTC. Translating gives CASSQEFGGAYNEQFF. The V and J genes are TRBV4-3 and TRBJ2-1; D is unclear. V lost 0 bases, J lost 2 bases, and 11 bases lay in between. This CDR3 has 16 amino acids. Germline V CDR1 and CDR2: LGHNA, YSLEER.

This clonotype was recorded a few times. V gene TRBV5-1 combines with J gene TRBJ2-7, with D hard to call. The germline CDR1 and CDR2 sequences are SGHRS and YFSETQ. V lost 4 bases and J 2 bases, leaving 10 bases between the germline ends. CDR3 size: 13 residues. The CDR3 sequence: CASSQNRAYEQYF. CDR3 sequence (DNA): TGCGCCAGCAGCCAAAATAGGGCCTACGAGCAGTACTTC.

This clonotype was detected once. The chain employs TRBV5-1 and TRBJ1-4; 7 bases align to TRBD1. Germline V gives CDR1 SGHRS, CDR2 YFSETQ. V was clipped by 2 bases and J by 6 bases; unmatched bases: 7. CDR3 length: 15 residues. The CDR3 nucleotides read TGCGCCAGCAGCTTTTCGACAGGGTGGGATGAAAAACTGTTTTTT. It is translated as CASSFSTGWDEKLFF.

The chain's CDR3 is CASITTGVSTDTQYF. CDR3 sequence (DNA): TGTGCCAGCATTACGACAGGAGTTAGCACAGATACGCAGTATTTT. This sequence joins TRBV6-1 and TRBJ2-3; D is perhaps TRBD1 (6 bases). CDR1 is MNHNS and CDR2 is SASEGT in the germline V gene. Trimming took off 7 bases at V and 0 bases at J, with 14 bases between the two ends. The length of the CDR3 is 15 residues.

The chain is built from TRBV14 and TRBJ2-2; weak D call: TRBD1 (6 bases). V lost 1 base and J 6 bases, leaving 9 bases between the germline ends. CDR3 length: 14 amino acids. CDR1 is SGHDN, CDR2 FVKESK, per germline. The CDR3 spells CASSQVGTSGELFF. DNA of the CDR3: TGTGCCAGCAGCCAAGTAGGGACATCCGGGGAGCTGTTTTTT.

This clonotype has just one count. The gene calls are TRBV29-1 and TRBJ2-2; 7 nucleotides align to TRBD2. The V gene end was trimmed by 7 bases and the J gene end by 0 bases; junction bases not matched to a gene: 2. The CDR3 extends over 13 amino acids. Germline lookup yields CDR1 SQVTM and CDR2 ANQGSEA. The CDR3 protein is CSASGANTGELFF. CDR3 coding DNA: TGCAGCGCTAGCGGTGCGAACACCGGGGAGCTGTTTTTT.

The rearrangement joins TRBV11-1 to TRBJ2-5; 9 bases line up with TRBD1. There are 16 residues in the CDR3. Germline-derived CDR1 and CDR2 are SGHAT and FQDESV (reference sequence). Germline trimming cut 6 bases from V and 2 bases from J; bases unmatched to any gene: 10. The CDR3 DNA sequence: TGTGCCAGCAGGTTTAACGGGACAGGGTTGCAAGAGACCCAGTACTTC. Residues: CASRFNGTGLQETQYF.

This clonotype was counted a few times. V and J are TRBV29-1 and TRBJ2-3, with D possibly TRBD1 on 5 matching bases. Germline loops: CDR1 SQVTM, CDR2 ANQGSEA. V lost 1 base and J 5 bases, leaving 16 bases between the germline ends. This CDR3 region has 15 residues. The CDR3 reads CSVEGNRQGGDTQYF. Written as DNA, the CDR3 is TGCAGCGTTGAAGGTAATCGGCAGGGTGGAGATACGCAGTATTTT.

This chain links TRBV15 with TRBJ2-7, with D uncertain. The CDR3 has 12 amino acids. V shed 5 bases and J shed 0 bases, with 5 bases lying between them. CDR1 and CDR2 (germline): LNHNV, YYDKDF (reference sequence). The CDR3 nucleotides read TGTGCCACCAGCTCCTACTCCTACGAGCAGTACTTC. Amino acids: CATSSYSYEQYF. Based on the CDR3 plus reference TRBV15 and TRBJ2-7, the full variable domain is DAMVIQNPRYQVTQFGKPVTLSCSQTLNHNVMYWYQQKSSQAPKLLFHYYDKDFNNEADTPDNFQSRRPNTSFCFLDIRSPGLGDTAMYLCATSSYSYEQYFGPGTRLTVT.

This chain uses TRBV27 with TRBJ1-1; a possible D gene is TRBD1 (5 bases). The germline V and J ends were trimmed by 6 bases and 4 bases, with 15 bases remaining between them. Germline V gene data show CDR1 as MNHEY and CDR2 as SMNVEV (reference sequence). This CDR3 region has 14 residues. CDR3 sequence: CASSPRPRGTEAFF. In DNA form, the CDR3 reads TGTGCCAGCAGCCCGCGGCCTAGGGGCACTGAAGCTTTCTTT.

The sample holds a few counts of this clonotype. V gene TRBV7-8 combines with J gene TRBJ1-4, with 7 bases lining up with TRBD1. The length of the CDR3 is 15 residues. Germline V lookup: CDR1 SGHVS, CDR2 FQNEAQ. Unmatched junction bases numbered 6, after V lost 5 bases and J lost 3 bases. CDR3 region: CASSPRQGANEKLFF. The CDR3 DNA is TGTGCCAGCAGCCCGAGACAGGGCGCTAATGAAAAACTGTTTTTT.

The CDR3 protein is CSASIGTGEGGANVLTF. The CDR3 region has the DNA TGCAGTGCTTCGATCGGGACGGGGGAGGGTGGGGCCAACGTCCTGACTTTC. The V gene is TRBV20-1, the J gene TRBJ2-6, with 7 nucleotides matching TRBD2. The ends lost 5 bases at V and 3 bases at J; junction bases unmatched: 13. CDR1 DFQATT and CDR2 SNEGSKA come from the germline V gene (reference sequence). The CDR3 is made up of 17 amino acids.

The chain has TRBV6-6 and TRBJ2-6; D ambiguous. In germline, CDR1 is MNHNY, CDR2 SVGAGI (reference sequence). V was trimmed by 10 bases and J by 2 bases, leaving 9 bases between them. The length of the CDR3 is 13 residues. The CDR3 DNA is TGTGCCAACTTAATCCCTGGGGCCAACGTCCTGACTTTC. It encodes CANLIPGANVLTF.

This clonotype was observed a handful of times. The rearrangement uses TRBV6-6 and TRBJ1-1; 7 nucleotides agree with TRBD1. Germline V gene data show CDR1 as MNHNY and CDR2 as SVGAGI (reference sequence). The CDR3 extends over 14 amino acids. V shed 4 bases and J 2 bases; nucleotides not matched to a gene: 4. Here the CDR3 reads CASSFRTGNTEAFF. The CDR3 DNA reads as TGTGCCAGCAGTTTCAGGACAGGAAACACTGAAGCTTTCTTT.

The chain employs TRBV20-1 and TRBJ2-5, with D perhaps TRBD2 (6 bases). V gave up 0 bases and J gave up 5 bases, with 16 bases separating them. The germline gives CDR1 DFQATT, CDR2 SNEGSKA (reference sequence). CDR3 length equals 15 residues. The CDR3 DNA reads as TGCAGTGCTAGAGATGGGCGGCAGGGAGGCGAGACCCAGTACTTC. This sequence encodes CSARDGRQGGETQYF.

This CDR3 is CASSLHQGANYGYTF. DNA for the CDR3: TGTGCCAGCAGCCTCCACCAGGGGGCGAACTATGGCTACACCTTC. The chain couples TRBV7-2 to TRBJ1-2, with TRBD1 matching over 8 bases. The CDR3 consists of 15 residues. The germline CDR1 and CDR2 sequences are SGHTA and FQGNSA. With V trimmed by 5 bases and J by 2 bases, 7 bases remained unmatched.

The sample holds a few counts of this clonotype. This chain connects TRBV4-1 to TRBJ2-3; D is perhaps TRBD1 (5 bases). V lost 3 bases and J lost 0, with 10 bases in between. The CDR3 consists of 15 residues. In germline, CDR1 is MGHRA, CDR2 YSYEKL. CDR3 sequence (DNA): TGCGCCAGCAGCCAGGACACCCATAGCACAGATACGCAGTATTTT. As protein: CASSQDTHSTDTQYF.

The chain carries TRBV6-5 and TRBJ1-1; D ambiguous. The CDR3 is made up of 13 amino acids. In germline, CDR1 is MNHEY, CDR2 SVGAGI. Trimming took off 6 bases at V and 3 bases at J, with 11 bases between the two ends. The CDR3 DNA sequence: TGTGCCAGCAGCCGACTGGGCGACACTGAAGCTTTCTTT. Its protein is CASSRLGDTEAFF.

This clonotype was counted only a few times. This chain links TRBV6-2 or TRBV6-3 with TRBJ2-5; 10 nucleotides align to TRBD2. The CDR3 has 18 residues. J was trimmed by 0 bases and V by 7 bases; bases with no gene match: 14. Germline CDR1 reads MNHEY; CDR2 reads SVGEGT. The CDR3 DNA reads as TGTGCCAGCACCACAGCCGGACTAGCGGCCAGAAACCAAGAGACCCAGTACTTC. The encoded protein is CASTTAGLAARNQETQYF.